This TCR beta chain comes out of a study of CD8 T cells in Susac syndrome. Random hexamers served to reverse transcribe about 0.45 to 1 ug RNA. immunoSEQ multiplex PCR amplified TCR beta CDR3 across 54 Vbeta, 13 Jbeta. Via MiXCR, TCRdb re-called the immunoSEQ multiplex PCR reads, giving one row per CDR3 protein. The table lists a few hundred thousand distinct CDR3 sequences, 75% to 90% of them singletons. The TEMRA cells underwent FACS enrichment, while the CD8+ and CD4+ T cells underwent negative isolation. The CDR3 totals 14 residues. V lost 7 bases to trimming and J lost 8 bases; unmatched junction nucleotides: 6. The germline V gene encodes CDR1 SGHRS and CDR2 YFSETQ.

The TCR comes from a human donor with multiple sclerosis. Material for sequencing was CD8+ T cells from PBMCs. The J gene is TRBJ2-1, the V gene TRBV5-1; TRBD2 matches at 13 bases. As DNA, the CDR3 is TGCGCCAGCTCAACTAGCGGGAGGGGGCATGAGCAGTTCTTC. Translating it yields CASSTSGRGHEQFF.